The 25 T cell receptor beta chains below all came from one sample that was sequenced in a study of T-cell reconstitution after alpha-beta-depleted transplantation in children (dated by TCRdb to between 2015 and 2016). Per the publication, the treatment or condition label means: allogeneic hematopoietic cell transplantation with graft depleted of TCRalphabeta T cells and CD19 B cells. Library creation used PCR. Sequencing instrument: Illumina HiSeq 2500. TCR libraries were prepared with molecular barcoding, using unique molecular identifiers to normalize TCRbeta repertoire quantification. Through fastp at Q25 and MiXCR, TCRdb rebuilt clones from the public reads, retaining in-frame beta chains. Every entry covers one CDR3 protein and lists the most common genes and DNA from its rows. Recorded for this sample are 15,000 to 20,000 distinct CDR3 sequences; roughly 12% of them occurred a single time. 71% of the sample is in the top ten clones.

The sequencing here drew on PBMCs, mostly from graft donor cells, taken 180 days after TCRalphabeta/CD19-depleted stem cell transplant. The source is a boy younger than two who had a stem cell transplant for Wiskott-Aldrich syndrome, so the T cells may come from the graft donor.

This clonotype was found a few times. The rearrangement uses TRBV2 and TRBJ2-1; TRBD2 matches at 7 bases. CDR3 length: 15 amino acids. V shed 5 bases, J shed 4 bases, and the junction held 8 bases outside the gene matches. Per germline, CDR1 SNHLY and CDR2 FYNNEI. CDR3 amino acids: CASSNRDYHYNEQFF. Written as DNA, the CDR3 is TGTGCCAGCAGTAACCGGGACTACCATTACAATGAGCAGTTCTTC.

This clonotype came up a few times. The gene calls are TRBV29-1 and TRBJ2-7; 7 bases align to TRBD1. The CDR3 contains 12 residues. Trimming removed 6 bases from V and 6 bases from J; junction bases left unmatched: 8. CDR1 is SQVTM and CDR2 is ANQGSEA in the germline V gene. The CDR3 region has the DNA TGCAGCGTGAACCGGGACAGCGGCGAGCAGTACTTC. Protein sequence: CSVNRDSGEQYF.

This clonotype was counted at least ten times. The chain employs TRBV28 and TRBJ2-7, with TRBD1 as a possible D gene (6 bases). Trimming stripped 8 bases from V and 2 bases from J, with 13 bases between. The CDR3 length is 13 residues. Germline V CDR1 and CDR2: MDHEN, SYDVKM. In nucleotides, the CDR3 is TGTGCCAGCCTCGGGACACCTACCTACGAGCAGTACTTC. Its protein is CASLGTPTYEQYF.

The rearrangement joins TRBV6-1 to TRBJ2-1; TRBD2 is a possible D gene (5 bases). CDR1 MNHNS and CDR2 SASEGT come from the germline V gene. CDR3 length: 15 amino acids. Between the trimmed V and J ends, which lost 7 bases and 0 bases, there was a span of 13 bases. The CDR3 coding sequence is TGTGCCAGCATCCCTAGCCTGAGCTCCTACAATGAGCAGTTCTTC. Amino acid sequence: CASIPSLSSYNEQFF.

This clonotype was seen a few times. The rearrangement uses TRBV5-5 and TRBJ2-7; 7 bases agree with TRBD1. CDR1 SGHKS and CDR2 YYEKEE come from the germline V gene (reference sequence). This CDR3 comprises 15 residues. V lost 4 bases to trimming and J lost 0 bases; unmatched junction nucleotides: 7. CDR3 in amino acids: CASSLGQAFSYEQYF. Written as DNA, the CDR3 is TGTGCCAGCAGCCTAGGACAGGCTTTCTCCTACGAGCAGTACTTC.

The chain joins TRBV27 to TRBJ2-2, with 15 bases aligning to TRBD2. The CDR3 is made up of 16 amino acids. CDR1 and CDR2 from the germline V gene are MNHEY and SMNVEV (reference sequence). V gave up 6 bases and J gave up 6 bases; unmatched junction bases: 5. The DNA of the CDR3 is TGTGCCAGCAGCGACGGGACTAGCGGGAGGTCCGGGGAGCTGTTTTTT. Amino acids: CASSDGTSGRSGELFF.

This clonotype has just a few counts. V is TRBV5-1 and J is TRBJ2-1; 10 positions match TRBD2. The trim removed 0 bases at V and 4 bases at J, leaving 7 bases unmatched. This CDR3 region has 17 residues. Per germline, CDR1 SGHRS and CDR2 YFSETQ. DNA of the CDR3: TGCGCCAGCAGCTTGGGTCTAGCGGGGGCCACTTACAATGAGCAGTTCTTC. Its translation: CASSLGLAGATYNEQFF. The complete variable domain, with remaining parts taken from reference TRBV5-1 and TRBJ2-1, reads KAGVTQTPRYLIKTRGQQVTLSCSPISGHRSVSWYQQTPGQGLQFLFEYFSETQRNKGNFPGRFSGRQFSNSRSEMNVSTLELGDSALYLCASSLGLAGATYNEQFFGPGTRLTVL.

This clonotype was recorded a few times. The CDR3, as DNA: TGTGCCTCTGGGGGAATGGGTAGCAATCAGCCCCAGCATTTT. It translates to CASGGMGSNQPQHF. The chain carries TRBV7-9 and TRBJ1-5; the D gene is possibly TRBD1 (5 bases). V was cut by 11 bases and J by 0 bases, with 14 bases left in between. CDR1 is SEHNR, CDR2 FQNEAQ, per germline (reference sequence). This CDR3 has 14 amino acids.

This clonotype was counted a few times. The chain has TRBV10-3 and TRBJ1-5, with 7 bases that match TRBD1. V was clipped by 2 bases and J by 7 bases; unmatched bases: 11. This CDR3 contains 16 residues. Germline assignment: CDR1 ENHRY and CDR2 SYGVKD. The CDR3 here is CAISERQGVLSQPQHF. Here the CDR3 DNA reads TGTGCCATCAGTGAGAGACAGGGAGTACTAAGCCAGCCCCAGCATTTT.

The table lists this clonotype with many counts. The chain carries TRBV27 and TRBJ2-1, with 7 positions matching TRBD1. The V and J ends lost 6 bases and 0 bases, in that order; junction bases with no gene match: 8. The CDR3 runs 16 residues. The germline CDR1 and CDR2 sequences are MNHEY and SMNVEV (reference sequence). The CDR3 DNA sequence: TGTGCCAGCAGATGGGACAGAAAGAGCTCCTACAATGAGCAGTTCTTC. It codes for CASRWDRKSSYNEQFF.

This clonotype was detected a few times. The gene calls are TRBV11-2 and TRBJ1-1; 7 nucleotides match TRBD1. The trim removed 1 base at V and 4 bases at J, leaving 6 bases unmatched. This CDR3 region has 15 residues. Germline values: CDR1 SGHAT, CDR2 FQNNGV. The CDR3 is CASSLGGDSFTEAFF. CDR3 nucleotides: TGTGCCAGCAGCTTAGGAGGGGACAGTTTCACTGAAGCTTTCTTT.

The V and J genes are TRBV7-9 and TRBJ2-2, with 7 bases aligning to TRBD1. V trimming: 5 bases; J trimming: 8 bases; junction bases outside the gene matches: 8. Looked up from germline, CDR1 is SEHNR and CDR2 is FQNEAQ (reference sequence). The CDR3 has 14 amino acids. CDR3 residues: CASSRKGASGELFF. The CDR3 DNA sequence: TGTGCCAGCAGCCGGAAGGGGGCTTCAGGGGAGCTGTTTTTT.

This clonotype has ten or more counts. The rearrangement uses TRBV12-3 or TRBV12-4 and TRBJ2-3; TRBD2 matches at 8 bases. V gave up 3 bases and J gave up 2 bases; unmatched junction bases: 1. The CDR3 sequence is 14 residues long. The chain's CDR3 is CASSFGRATDTQYF. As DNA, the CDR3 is TGTGCCAGCAGTTTCGGGAGGGCCACAGATACGCAGTATTTT.

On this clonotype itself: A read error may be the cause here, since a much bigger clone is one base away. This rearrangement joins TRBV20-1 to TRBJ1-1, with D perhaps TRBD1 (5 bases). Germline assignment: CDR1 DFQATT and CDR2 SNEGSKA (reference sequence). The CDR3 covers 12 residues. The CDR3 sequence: CSAATANTDAFF. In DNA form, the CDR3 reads TGCAGTGCCGCGACAGCGAACACTGACGCTTTCTTT.

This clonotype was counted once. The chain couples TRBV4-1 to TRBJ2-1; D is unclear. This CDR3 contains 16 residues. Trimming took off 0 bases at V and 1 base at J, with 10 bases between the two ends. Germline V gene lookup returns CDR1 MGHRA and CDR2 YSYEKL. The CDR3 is CASSQDGQASYNEQFF. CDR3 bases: TGCGCCAGCAGCCAAGACGGCCAAGCTTCCTACAATGAGCAGTTCTTC.

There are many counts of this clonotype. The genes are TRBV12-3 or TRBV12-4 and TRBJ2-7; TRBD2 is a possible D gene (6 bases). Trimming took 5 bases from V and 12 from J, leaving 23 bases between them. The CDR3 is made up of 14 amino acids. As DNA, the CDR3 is TGTGCCAGCAGTCGACTTGTGGTCTCAAGGGAGGTGTACTTC. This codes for CASSRLVVSREVYF.

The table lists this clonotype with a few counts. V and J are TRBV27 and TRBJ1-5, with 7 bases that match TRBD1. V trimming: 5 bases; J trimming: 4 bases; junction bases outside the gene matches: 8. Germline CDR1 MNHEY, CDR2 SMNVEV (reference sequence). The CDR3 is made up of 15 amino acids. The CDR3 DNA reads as TGTGCCAGCAGTACACAAGGGGGCGGGAATCAGCCCCAGCATTTT. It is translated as CASSTQGGGNQPQHF.

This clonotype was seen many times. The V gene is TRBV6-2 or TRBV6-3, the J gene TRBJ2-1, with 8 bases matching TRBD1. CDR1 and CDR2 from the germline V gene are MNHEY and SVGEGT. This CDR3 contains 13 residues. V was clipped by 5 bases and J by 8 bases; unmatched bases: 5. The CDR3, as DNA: TGTGCCAGCAGTGACAGGGGCGGGGATGAGCAGTTCTTC. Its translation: CASSDRGGDEQFF.

In DNA, the CDR3 is TGTGCCAGTAGTATCTCACCCGGGACTAGCGGCGTCGAGACCCAGTACTTC. It specifies CASSISPGTSGVETQYF. The V call is TRBV19, the J call TRBJ2-5; 11 bases align to TRBD2. Losses at the gene ends were 3 bases for V and 5 bases for J; bases not matched to a gene: 11. Germline V CDR1 and CDR2: LNHDA, SQIVND (reference sequence). This CDR3 is built from 17 residues. The full variable domain, in which reference TRBV19 and TRBJ2-5 provide the parts outside the CDR3, is DGGITQSPKYLFRKEGQNVTLSCEQNLNHDAMYWYRQDPGQGLRLIYYSQIVNDFQKGDIAEGYSVSREKKESFPLTVTSAQKNPTAFYLCASSISPGTSGVETQYFGPGTRLLVL.

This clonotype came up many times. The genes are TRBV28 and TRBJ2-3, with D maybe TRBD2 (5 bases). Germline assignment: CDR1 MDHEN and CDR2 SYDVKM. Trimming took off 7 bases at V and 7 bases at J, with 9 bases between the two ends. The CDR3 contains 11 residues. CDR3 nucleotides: TGTGCCAGCAATAAGGACTATACGCAGTATTTT. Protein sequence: CASNKDYTQYF.

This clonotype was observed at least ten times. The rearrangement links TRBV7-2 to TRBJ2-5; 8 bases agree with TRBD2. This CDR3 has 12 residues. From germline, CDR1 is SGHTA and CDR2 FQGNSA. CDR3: CATAGGAETQYF. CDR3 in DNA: TGTGCGACCGCGGGGGGCGCGGAGACCCAGTACTTC.

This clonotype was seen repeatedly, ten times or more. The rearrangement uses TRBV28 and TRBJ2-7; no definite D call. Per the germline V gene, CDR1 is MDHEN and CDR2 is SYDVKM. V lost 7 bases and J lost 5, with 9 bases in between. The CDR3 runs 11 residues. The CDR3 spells CASNFVNEQYF. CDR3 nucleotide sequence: TGTGCCAGCAACTTCGTAAACGAGCAGTACTTC.

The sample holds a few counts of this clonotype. CDR3 nucleotides: TGTGCCAGCAGGATACAGGGCCACACTGAAGCTTTCTTT. Its protein product is CASRIQGHTEAFF. The J gene is TRBJ1-1, the V gene TRBV6-6; tentative D call: TRBD1 (6 bases). Germline CDR1 and CDR2: MNHNY and SVGAGI (reference sequence). The ends were cut back, 6 bases at V and 3 bases at J, with 11 bases in the middle. The CDR3 totals 13 residues.

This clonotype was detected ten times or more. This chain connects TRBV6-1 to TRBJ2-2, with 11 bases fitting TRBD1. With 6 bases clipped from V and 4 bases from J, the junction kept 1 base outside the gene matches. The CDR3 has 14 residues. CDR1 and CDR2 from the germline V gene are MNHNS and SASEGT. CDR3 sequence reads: CASRDRGRTGELFF. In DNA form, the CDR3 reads TGTGCCAGCAGGGACAGGGGGCGCACCGGGGAGCTGTTTTTT.

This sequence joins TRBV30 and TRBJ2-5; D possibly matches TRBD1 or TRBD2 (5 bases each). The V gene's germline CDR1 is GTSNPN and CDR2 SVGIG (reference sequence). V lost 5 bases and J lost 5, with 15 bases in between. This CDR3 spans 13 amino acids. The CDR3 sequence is CAWVMAGGETQYF. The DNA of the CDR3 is TGTGCCTGGGTTATGGCTGGGGGTGAGACCCAGTACTTC.